Listed below are T cell receptor beta chains from one sample, sequenced in a study of beta chain features in type 1 diabetes. This table comes from immunoSEQ multiplex PCR, and its TCRdb copy is limited to in-frame clones, with some not included. The sample holds a few hundred thousand clones; over 8.5% are singletons and the top ten take roughly 0.6%. The sequencing input was central memory CD4+ T cells from blood. The receptors were gathered from a man aged 25 to 40 with type 1 diabetes. Each CDR3 is given with its conserved first and last residue. The order of the fields is J gene, clone size, D gene, V gene, CDR3 DNA, CDR3 protein. A D gene is named only where the DNA matches it firmly. Clone size appears in some rows only: once, few, many, or a class for an expanded clone.

>TRBJ1-5|few|-|TRBV27
TGTGCCAGCAGGACCAGGGCCCAATATAGCAATCAGCCCCAGCATTTT
CASRTRAQYSNQPQHF
>TRBJ2-1|-|TRBD2|TRBV19
TGTGCCAGTAGTGCCCAGACGGGGGGACTAGGGTACAATGAGCAGTTCTTC
CASSAQTGGLGYNEQFF
>TRBJ2-5|-|-|TRBV5-5
TGTGCCAGCAGCTTGGGAGTCTTTTGGTACTTC
CASSLGVFWYF
>TRBJ2-1|few|TRBD2|TRBV11-2
TGTGCCAGCAGCTCTAGCGGAGCCTACAATGAGCAGTTCTTC
CASSSSGAYNEQFF
>TRBJ2-6|few|-|TRBV6-1
TGTGCCAGCAGTGACAGGCCTTCTGGGGCCAACGTCCTGACTTTC
CASSDRPSGANVLTF
>TRBJ2-7|-|-|TRBV6-1
TGTGCCAGCAGTCGGTCCGTGGAAGGGGGTTCCGAGCAGTACTTC
CASSRSVEGGSEQYF
>TRBJ1-1|-|TRBD1|TRBV7-9
TGTGCCAGCAGCTTAGATGGGGGACAGGGTAAAACTGAAGCTTTCTTT
CASSLDGGQGKTEAFF
>TRBJ2-7|once|TRBD1|TRBV2
TGTGCCAGCAGTGAAGCGCTTCTGGGACAGGGCTACGAGCAGTACTTC
CASSEALLGQGYEQYF
>TRBJ1-2|few|-|TRBV27
TGTGCCAGCAGTACCTCGGGCCTGCGGAGGACCTATGGCTACACCTTC
CASSTSGLRRTYGYTF
>TRBJ2-7|many|TRBD2|TRBV6-5
TGTGCCAGCAGTTCCCTCGGGACTAGCGGGAACGAGCAGTACTTC
CASSSLGTSGNEQYF
>TRBJ1-5|-|TRBD1|TRBV29-1
TGCAGCGTTGGAAGGGACAGAAGCAATCAGCCCCAGCATTTT
CSVGRDRSNQPQHF
>TRBJ2-7|many|TRBD2|TRBV7-2
TGTGCCAGCATCCCCCTTGGGACTAGCGGGACCTACGAGCAGTACTTC
CASIPLGTSGTYEQYF
>TRBJ1-3|-|-|TRBV2
TGTGCCAGCACCCAACGGGGTTCCATTTCTGGAAACACCATATATTTT
CASTQRGSISGNTIYF
>TRBJ2-7|-|-|TRBV5-5
TGTGCCAGCAGCCAAACCCTGGCTGGGGAGCAGTACTTC
CASSQTLAGEQYF
>TRBJ1-2|-|-|TRBV27
TGTGCCAGCAGTAAGCGGGAGCCCCGTTATGGCTACACCTTC
CASSKREPRYGYTF
>TRBJ2-1|-|-|TRBV5-4
TGTGCCAGCAGCTTGACGGGTAGAGGAACCAATGAGCAGTTCTTC
CASSLTGRGTNEQFF
>TRBJ2-5|-|TRBD1|TRBV7-9
TGTGCCAGCAGCTTAACTCGGGACAGGGGAGAGACCCAGTACTTC
CASSLTRDRGETQYF
>TRBJ2-7|few|-|TRBV6-4
TGTGCCAGCTTCCGAAGCTCCTACGAGCAGTACTTC
CASFRSSYEQYF
>TRBJ1-1|-|-|TRBV2
TGTGCCAGCAGCCGACAGTCCAACAAAATCTTT
CASSRQSNKIF
>TRBJ2-2|-|-|TRBV30
TGTGCCTGGAGTAGCGGAGCGAACACCGGGGAGCTGTTTTTT
CAWSSGANTGELFF
>TRBJ1-1|few|-|TRBV11-2
TGTGCCAGCAGCCCGAGGGAATTGTGGATGGACACTGAAGCTTTCTTT
CASSPRELWMDTEAFF
>TRBJ2-5|few|-|TRBV4-1
TGCGCCAGCAGCCAAGGGGGGGTTGGGCGTGGAGAGACCCAGTACTTC
CASSQGGVGRGETQYF
>TRBJ2-7|many|-|TRBV6-5
TGTGCCAGCAGTTACTCCATCGAGCAGTACTTC
CASSYSIEQYF
>TRBJ1-1|few|-|TRBV6-5
TGTGCCAGCAAGACCCCTTGGCGGCCAAACACTGAAGCTTTCTTT
CASKTPWRPNTEAFF
>TRBJ1-2|many|TRBD1|TRBV11-2
TGTGCCAGCGGAAGAGGACAGGCTAACTATGGCTACACCTTC
CASGRGQANYGYTF
>TRBJ1-5|few|-|TRBV4-3
TGCGCCAGCAGCCAAGGGGTCGGTAACAGTTACAATCAGCCCCAGCATTTT
CASSQGVGNSYNQPQHF
>TRBJ2-1|-|TRBD1|TRBV6-5
TGTGCCAGCAGACCCACAGGGGGGTCCTACAATGAGCAGTTCTTC
CASRPTGGSYNEQFF
>TRBJ2-6|few|-|TRBV6-5
TGTGCCAGCCAGGCCTCTGGGGCCAACGTCCTGACTTTC
CASQASGANVLTF
>TRBJ1-5|-|-|TRBV28
TGTGCCAGCAGTTTGGAAACCAGGGTCCAGCCCCAGCATTTT
CASSLETRVQPQHF
>TRBJ2-5|few|-|TRBV15
TGTGCCACCAGCGCTAGTAGAGAGACCCAGTACTTC
CATSASRETQYF
>TRBJ1-1|many|-|TRBV30
TGTGCCTGGGCCAGCGAAAGGGCCTATGAAGCTTTCTTT
CAWASERAYEAFF
>TRBJ2-7|few|TRBD1|TRBV11-2
TGTGCCAGCAGCTTTACAGGGGGCGGGAGACTGGACTCCTACGAGCAGTACTTC
CASSFTGGGRLDSYEQYF
>TRBJ1-2|few|-|TRBV6-5
TGTGCCATCAGTGAGCCCACAGGGAACGGCTACACCTTC
CAISEPTGNGYTF
>TRBJ2-4|few|-|TRBV5-6
TGTGCCAGCAGCTTGCTTGACGGAGAAAGAAACATTCAGTACTTC
CASSLLDGERNIQYF
>TRBJ1-2|few|TRBD1|TRBV14
TGTGCCAGCAGCCCCCGGTTAAGACAATCAGGGGGCTGGTGCTATGGCTACACCTTC
CASSPRLRQSGGWCYGYTF
>TRBJ2-7|few|-|TRBV28
TGTGCCAGCAGTTTAGAGGGTGCTCCTCGGTTGGGCGAGCAGTACTTC
CASSLEGAPRLGEQYF
>TRBJ2-1|-|TRBD2|TRBV28
TGTGCCAGCAGTTCCGGGGGGTTAGATGAGCAGTTCTTC
CASSSGGLDEQFF
>TRBJ2-1|-|TRBD2|TRBV19
TGTGCCAGTAGTAGGGGAGGGTCCTTCAATGAGCAGTTCTTC
CASSRGGSFNEQFF
>TRBJ2-6|-|TRBD2|TRBV5-8
TGTGCCAGTGGGCGCGGGGGGACCTCTGGGGCCAACGTCCTGACTTTC
CASGRGGTSGANVLTF
>TRBJ2-3|few|TRBD1|TRBV6-1
TGTGCCAGCAGTGTAGGGACAGGCACAGATACGCAGTATTTT
CASSVGTGTDTQYF
>TRBJ1-5|-|TRBD1|TRBV6-5
TGTGCCAGCAGACGCGAGGACAGGGTCGGGCAGCCCCAGCATTTT
CASRREDRVGQPQHF
>TRBJ2-7|-|TRBD1|TRBV19
TGTGCCAGTAGTACCGGGACAGTACCCTACGAGCAGTACTTC
CASSTGTVPYEQYF
>TRBJ1-1|-|-|TRBV4-3
TGCGCCAGCAGCCAAGATCACCGGGGGACTGAAGCTTTCTTT
CASSQDHRGTEAFF